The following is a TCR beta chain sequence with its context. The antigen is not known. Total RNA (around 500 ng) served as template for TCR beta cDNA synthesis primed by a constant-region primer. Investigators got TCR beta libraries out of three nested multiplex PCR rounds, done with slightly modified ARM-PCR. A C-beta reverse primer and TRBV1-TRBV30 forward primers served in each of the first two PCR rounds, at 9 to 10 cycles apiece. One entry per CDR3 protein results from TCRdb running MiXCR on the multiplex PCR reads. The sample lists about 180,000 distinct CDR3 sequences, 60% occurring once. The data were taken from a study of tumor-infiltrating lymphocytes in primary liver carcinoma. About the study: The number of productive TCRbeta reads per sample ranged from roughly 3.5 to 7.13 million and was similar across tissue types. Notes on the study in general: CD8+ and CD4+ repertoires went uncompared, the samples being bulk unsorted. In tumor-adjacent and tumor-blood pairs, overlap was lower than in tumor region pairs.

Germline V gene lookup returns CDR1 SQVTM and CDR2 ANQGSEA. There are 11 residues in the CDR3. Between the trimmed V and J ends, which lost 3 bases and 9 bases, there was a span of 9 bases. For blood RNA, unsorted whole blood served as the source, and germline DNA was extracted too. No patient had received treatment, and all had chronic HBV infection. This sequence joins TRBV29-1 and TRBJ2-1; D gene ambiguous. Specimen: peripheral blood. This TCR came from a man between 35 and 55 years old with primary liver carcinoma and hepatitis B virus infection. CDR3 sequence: CSVDSAGEQFF. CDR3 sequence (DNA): TGCAGCGTTGACTCGGCTGGTGAGCAGTTCTTC.